This T cell receptor (beta chain) was recorded in a study of cytomegalovirus exposure and HLA in healthy donors. Study-level background: The roughly 120 validation repertoires used the same platform as the roughly 700 first-cohort repertoires (as reported by a later analysis).

Whole-study results and caveats: Researchers reported that three CMV-associated chains were confirmed in vitro as CMV antigen-specific. It was 150 to 200 TCR beta chains that were listed as cytomegalovirus-associated.

In its sample, this clone was seen a few times. As yet, its antigen is unknown. The donors were part of the validation cohort of 120 subjects. That cohort was separate from the first cohort, which comprised under 750 subjects. With 0 bases removed from V and 1 base from J, the gap between germline ends came to 9 bases. Germline V gives CDR1 GTSNPN, CDR2 SVGIG (reference sequence). The CDR3 is made up of 14 amino acids. Measured with immunoSEQ multiplex PCR; TCRdb has only the in-frame clones, and not every one. The table includes around 120,000 clones, 85% to 90% detected once. The chain links TRBV30 to TRBJ1-2; TRBD1 might be the D (5 bases). The sequencing sample was made of PBMCs. This clonotype originated in a young woman in good health and CMV-seronegative. This chain's CDR3 is CAWSVTGGNYGYTF. As DNA, the CDR3 is TGTGCCTGGAGTGTAACGGGGGGTAACTATGGCTACACCTTC.